This entry describes one TCR beta chain. The antigen is unknown. The CDR3 covers 15 residues. The germline CDR1 and CDR2 sequences are SEHNR and FQNEAQ (reference sequence). With 5 bases removed from V and 3 bases from J, the gap between germline ends came to 16 bases. These data come from a study of T cell responses to AZD1222 COVID-19 vaccine. Study-wide points: Donors, mostly white British, included more females; clonal diversity was possibly underestimated. Spike-specific TCR breadth rose after two AZD1222 doses, and depth rose as well.

Sequenced by immunoSEQ multiplex PCR; TCRdb stores in-frame clones only, minus some. The data show some 120,000 clones, approximately 90% seen once. The rearrangement links TRBV7-9 to TRBJ1-2; a possible D gene is TRBD1 (5 bases). This sequence originates from an adult in good health. The sample here was peripheral blood, taken on day 0 of MenACWY control vaccination. DNA of the CDR3: TGTGCCAGCAGCCTAGAGTACAGGATAGACTATGGCTACACCTTC. Amino acid sequence: CASSLEYRIDYGYTF.